This T cell receptor beta chain was sequenced during a study of tumor-infiltrating lymphocytes in primary liver carcinoma. About the research overall: The patient group consisted of men and women aged 30 to 69 years. Sequencing of the samples generated roughly 3.5 to 7.5 million productive TCRbeta reads, with similar yields across tissue types. Whole-study results and caveats: Paired tumor-adjacent and tumor-blood samples overlapped less than tumor region pairs did.

Details on this clonotype: No antigen is known for it. The junction shows a germline mismatch at one end, possibly a read error.

TCR beta cDNA came from around 0.5 ug total RNA, primed with a constant-region primer. Libraries covering TCR beta were generated through three nested multiplex PCR rounds (using a slightly modified ARM-PCR). Primers for the first two PCR rounds were TRBV1-TRBV30 forward primers and a C-beta reverse primer (approximately 10 cycles per round). TCRdb fed the multiplex PCR reads into MiXCR, producing one record per CDR3 protein. The sample has 320,000 or so distinct CDR3 sequences, approximately 60% seen once. Germline DNA was also extracted, while the blood RNA originated from unsorted whole blood. Germline V CDR1 and CDR2: SGHRS, YFSETQ. CDR3 size: 15 residues.

This chain uses TRBV5-1 with TRBJ2-5; 14 positions agree with TRBD2. The sample comprised peripheral blood. This TCR was recovered from a man aged 40-50 years with primary liver carcinoma and hepatitis B virus infection. As DNA, the CDR3 is TGTGCCAGCAGCGCCGGGACTAGCGGGGGAGAGACCCAGTACTTC. Protein sequence: CASSAGTSGGETQYF.